The clone carrying this T cell receptor (beta chain) appeared a few times. Unique molecular identifiers were incorporated when the TCRbeta library was constructed. Via MiXCR, TCRdb re-called the PCR reads, giving one row per CDR3 protein. The table shows approximately 590,000 distinct CDR3 sequences, with under 12% occurring only once. The data were obtained in a study of T-cell reconstitution after alpha-beta-depleted transplantation in children. Losses at the gene ends were 4 bases for V and 4 bases for J; bases not matched to a gene: 10. The CDR3 spans 17 residues. Per germline, CDR1 MNHEY and CDR2 SVGAGI.

Sequencing used PBMCs from the stem cell graft donor, obtained from the stem cell graft. The chain joins TRBV6-5 to TRBJ2-5; TRBD2 matches 12 bases. The TCR originated in a human donor who donated a stem cell graft to a child with acute myeloid leukemia. The chain's CDR3 is CASSSARTSGITETQYF. The CDR3 DNA reads as TGTGCCAGCAGTTCCGCACGGACTAGCGGGATAACAGAGACCCAGTACTTC.